These 17 T cell receptor beta chains came from one sample sequenced in a study of OX40 agonist ivuxolimab in advanced cancers. This table comes from immunoSEQ multiplex PCR, and its TCRdb copy is limited to in-frame clones, with some not included. The sample consists of approximately 74,000 clones, nearly 90% of them appearing once. The specimen was CD4+ or CD8+ T cells sorted from blood, collected in a trial of the OX40 agonist ivuxolimab. The receptors here all came from an adult with an advanced solid tumor such as melanoma, head and neck, liver or kidney cancer.

The chain employs TRBV7-6 and TRBJ2-7; TRBD1 agrees at 7 bases. The CDR3 covers 15 residues. The germline gives CDR1 SGHVS, CDR2 FNYEAQ. Losses at the gene ends were 1 base for V and 2 bases for J; bases not matched to a gene: 5. In DNA, the CDR3 is TGTGCCAGCAGCTTAGACAGAGGGGGCCCCTACGAGCAGTACTTC. This translates into CASSLDRGGPYEQYF.

The sample holds one count of this clone. The CDR3 nucleotides read TGTGCCACCAGCAGGGAAGGGACAGGGTCTTCCGATACGCAGTATTTT. It codes for CATSREGTGSSDTQYF. The chain employs TRBV15 and TRBJ2-3; 9 bases are shared with TRBD1. This CDR3 comprises 16 residues. With 3 bases clipped from V and 6 bases from J, the junction kept 10 bases outside the gene matches. Germline V gene lookup returns CDR1 LNHNV and CDR2 YYDKDF (reference sequence).

This chain uses TRBV19 with TRBJ2-4; the D gene is possibly TRBD2 (5 bases). This CDR3 contains 15 residues. The germline CDR1 and CDR2 sequences are LNHDA and SQIVND (reference sequence). V gave up 6 bases and J gave up 3 bases, with 15 bases separating them. CDR3 nucleotide sequence: TGTGCCAGTAGGACGGACTGGGGTGACAAAAACATTCAGTACTTC. It is translated as CASRTDWGDKNIQYF.

V usage is TRBV29-1 and J usage is TRBJ1-1, with D unclear. Germline V gene sequence: CDR1 SQVTM, CDR2 ANQGSEA. CDR3 length: 11 amino acids. The V end was cut by 7 bases, the J end by 1 base, with 7 bases between. The CDR3 here is CSAEENTEAFF. The CDR3, as DNA: TGCAGCGCTGAGGAGAACACTGAAGCTTTCTTT.

This chain connects TRBV18 to TRBJ2-3; possible D gene TRBD2, 5 bases. Between the trimmed V and J ends, which lost 6 bases and 5 bases, there was a span of 18 bases. Germline CDR1 is KGHSH and CDR2 is LQKENI. The CDR3 runs 15 residues. CDR3 DNA sequence: TGTGCCAGCTCGTTGTATGCGGGCGGTCAAGATACGCAGTATTTT. Its translation is CASSLYAGGQDTQYF. The variable domain in full, with the rest retrieved from reference TRBV18 and TRBJ2-3, is NAGVMQNPRHLVRRRGQEARLRCSPMKGHSHVYWYRQLPEEGLKFMVYLQKENIIDESGMPKERFSAEFPKEGPSILRIQQVVRGDSAAYFCASSLYAGGQDTQYFGPGTRLTVL.

The chain uses TRBV5-6 and TRBJ1-2, with a possible D match to TRBD1 (6 bases). Germline V gene data show CDR1 as SGHDT and CDR2 as YYEEEE. Trimming took off 4 bases at V and 6 bases at J, with 13 bases between the two ends. This CDR3 spans 13 amino acids. The CDR3 DNA is TGTGCCAGCAGCGTACAGGGTAGACATGGCTACACCTTC. Residues: CASSVQGRHGYTF.

This chain uses TRBV7-2 with TRBJ2-7; 10 bases are a match to TRBD1. Germline trimming cut 1 base from V and 7 bases from J; bases unmatched to any gene: 4. The CDR3 is made up of 14 amino acids. The V gene's germline CDR1 is SGHTA and CDR2 FQGNSA. Here the CDR3 DNA reads TGTGCCAGCAGCTTAGGACAGGGGGCAGTTGAGCAGTACTTC. Protein: CASSLGQGAVEQYF.

The rearrangement uses TRBV29-1 and TRBJ1-1, with TRBD1 as a possible D gene (6 bases). The CDR3 extends over 11 amino acids. CDR1 and CDR2 (germline): SQVTM, ANQGSEA. Between the trimmed V and J ends, which lost 6 bases and 11 bases, there was a span of 16 bases. Here the CDR3 reads CSVHLGGWAFF. The DNA for the CDR3 is TGCAGCGTCCACTTAGGGGGTTGGGCTTTCTTT.

The chain couples TRBV7-3 to TRBJ2-3; the match to TRBD2 covers 7 bases. Germline V gene sequence: CDR1 SGHTA, CDR2 FQGTGA. This CDR3 has 15 residues. Unmatched junction bases numbered 7, after V lost 4 bases and J lost 3 bases. CDR3 nucleotide sequence: TGTGCCAGCAGCTACTCCCGGACTAGGACAGATACGCAGTATTTT. It specifies CASSYSRTRTDTQYF.

The rearrangement links TRBV6-5 to TRBJ2-5, with 8 nucleotides matching TRBD2. The CDR3 has 14 amino acids. The V and J ends lost 5 bases and 8 bases, in that order; junction bases with no gene match: 10. CDR1 is MNHEY, CDR2 SVGAGI, per germline. The CDR3 nucleotides are TGTGCCAGCAGTCCGGGGGGGGTTCTAAAAACCCAGTACTTC. Its protein is CASSPGGVLKTQYF.

The chain combines TRBV7-9 with TRBJ2-5, with D perhaps TRBD1 (5 bases). Trimming pared 7 bases from V and 5 bases from J, leaving 8 bases between. The CDR3 runs 11 residues. Germline V lookup: CDR1 SEHNR, CDR2 FQNEAQ (reference sequence). In DNA form, the CDR3 reads TGTGCCAGCACCCCAGGGGAGACCCAGTACTTC. This codes for CASTPGETQYF.

The J gene is TRBJ2-3, the V gene TRBV7-2, with D perhaps matching TRBD1 (8 bases). The germline V and J ends were trimmed by 6 bases and 2 bases, with 18 bases remaining between them. The germline CDR1 and CDR2 sequences are SGHTA and FQGNSA. The CDR3 consists of 16 residues. The CDR3 nucleotides read TGTGCCAGCAGTTCTGGACAGGGAGGGACCACAGATACGCAGTATTTT. Its translation is CASSSGQGGTTDTQYF.

The V gene is TRBV6-5, the J gene TRBJ2-7, with D perhaps being TRBD1 or TRBD2 (7 bases each). Trimming pared 6 bases from V and 7 bases from J, leaving 19 bases between. CDR3 length: 14 amino acids. The germline V gene has CDR1 MNHEY and CDR2 SVGAGI. The CDR3 DNA reads TGTGCCAGCAGCCCTAGGGAGGGGGCGAGGGAGCAGTACTTC. Protein sequence: CASSPREGAREQYF.

The CDR3 nucleotides read TGTGCCAGCTCCACCCTAGCGGCCTTAGGTAGGAATGAGCAGTTCTTC. Translated: CASSTLAALGRNEQFF. The J gene is TRBJ2-1, the V gene TRBV28, with 7 bases matching TRBD2. CDR3 length: 16 amino acids. CDR1 is MDHEN, CDR2 SYDVKM, per germline. V lost 8 bases to trimming and J lost 7 bases; unmatched junction nucleotides: 17.

V gene TRBV5-4 combines with J gene TRBJ2-5; D might be TRBD1 or TRBD2, each matching 6 bases. Deletions cut 4 bases from V and 4 bases from J, with 14 bases between. The CDR3 is 14 amino acids. CDR1 and CDR2 from the germline V gene are SGHNT and YYREEE (reference sequence). The CDR3 spells CASSPRGQVETQYF. DNA for the CDR3: TGTGCCAGCAGCCCTCGGGGGCAAGTAGAGACCCAGTACTTC.

The chain is built from TRBV4-3 and TRBJ2-1; possible D gene TRBD2, 6 bases. Trimming took 0 bases from V and 1 from J, leaving 13 bases between them. Germline CDR1 LGHNA, CDR2 YSLEER. This CDR3 has 17 amino acids. Here the CDR3 reads CASSQDLGGVSYNEQFF. The CDR3 region has the DNA TGCGCCAGCAGCCAAGATCTTGGCGGGGTGTCCTACAATGAGCAGTTCTTC.

The chain recombines TRBV6-5 with TRBJ1-6; a possible D gene is TRBD1 (5 bases). The CDR3 runs to 14 residues. CDR1 MNHEY and CDR2 SVGAGI come from the germline V gene. Trimming shortened V by 6 bases and J by 6 bases, and 12 bases separated the two germline ends. CDR3 DNA sequence: TGTGCCAGCAGACTTAACAGGATTAATTCACCCCTCCACTTT. This encodes CASRLNRINSPLHF.